Listed below are T cell receptor beta chains from one sample, sequenced in a study of OX40 agonist ivuxolimab in advanced cancers. Using immunoSEQ multiplex PCR, the repertoire was profiled, and TCRdb retains in-frame clones only, with some absent. The table records around 62,000 clones, more than 65% of them present only once. This material consisted of CD4+ or CD8+ T cells sorted from blood, taken in a trial of the OX40 agonist ivuxolimab. The receptors here all came from an adult with an advanced solid tumor such as melanoma, head and neck, liver or kidney cancer. The CDR3 runs from the conserved cysteine through the conserved F or W. A D gene is named only where the DNA matches it firmly. Expanded clones get a size class; other rows say once, few or many, or leave the size out.

v_call: TRBV28; clone_size: NA; j_call: TRBJ1-5; d_call: NA; cdr3_nt: TGTGCCAGCAGTTTTAGCAGCGACAATCAGCCCCAGCATTTT; cdr3_aa: CASSFSSDNQPQHF
v_call: TRBV28; clone_size: once; j_call: TRBJ2-5; d_call: NA; cdr3_nt: TGTGCCAGCAGTTTCCCTCAATCAACCCAAGAGACCCAGTACTTC; cdr3_aa: CASSFPQSTQETQYF
v_call: TRBV9; clone_size: once; j_call: TRBJ2-7; d_call: TRBD2; cdr3_nt: TGTGCCAGCAGCGTAGCTAGCGGGGGGTCCTACGAGCAGTACTTC; cdr3_aa: CASSVASGGSYEQYF
v_call: TRBV6-1; clone_size: NA; j_call: TRBJ1-1; d_call: NA; cdr3_nt: TGTGCCAGCAGCGAGACGGATTTGAACACTGAAGCTTTCTTT; cdr3_aa: CASSETDLNTEAFF
v_call: TRBV11-2; clone_size: NA; j_call: TRBJ2-1; d_call: NA; cdr3_nt: TGTGCCAGCAGCTTAAGGGGCAGCTACAATGAGCAGTTCTTC; cdr3_aa: CASSLRGSYNEQFF
v_call: TRBV11-3; clone_size: NA; j_call: TRBJ2-1; d_call: NA; cdr3_nt: TGTGCCAGCAGCCCCCGCTGGGGGGATGAGCAGTTCTTC; cdr3_aa: CASSPRWGDEQFF
v_call: TRBV28; clone_size: NA; j_call: TRBJ2-4; d_call: NA; cdr3_nt: TGTGCCAGCCGCCCCCTGGGGGTAGCCAAAAACATTCAGTACTTC; cdr3_aa: CASRPLGVAKNIQYF
v_call: TRBV6-6; clone_size: NA; j_call: TRBJ2-2; d_call: NA; cdr3_nt: TGTGCCAGCAGAGAACAGGGAAGCACCGGGGAGCTGTTTTTT; cdr3_aa: CASREQGSTGELFF
v_call: TRBV29-1; clone_size: NA; j_call: TRBJ2-1; d_call: TRBD2; cdr3_nt: TGCAGCGTTGTGGAGCGGGAGTCCTACAATGAGCAGTTCTTC; cdr3_aa: CSVVERESYNEQFF
v_call: TRBV21-1; clone_size: NA; j_call: TRBJ2-4; d_call: NA; cdr3_nt: TGTGCCAGCAGCAAAGAGGGGGGTGAAGGTGGGGAAAACATTCAGTACTTC; cdr3_aa: CASSKEGGEGGENIQYF
v_call: TRBV18; clone_size: NA; j_call: TRBJ2-5; d_call: NA; cdr3_nt: TGTGCCAGCTCACCCGGGATAGCGCGGCAAGAGACCCAGTACTTC; cdr3_aa: CASSPGIARQETQYF
v_call: TRBV9; clone_size: once; j_call: TRBJ2-1; d_call: NA; cdr3_nt: TGTGCCAGCAGCGTAGAGGACTGGAGCTCCTACAATGAGCAGTTCTTC; cdr3_aa: CASSVEDWSSYNEQFF
v_call: TRBV28; clone_size: NA; j_call: TRBJ1-3; d_call: NA; cdr3_nt: TGTGCCAGCAGTTTATGGGACGGCGTGTCTTGGAACACCATATATTTT; cdr3_aa: CASSLWDGVSWNTIYF
v_call: TRBV15; clone_size: NA; j_call: TRBJ1-4; d_call: NA; cdr3_nt: TGTGCCACCAGCCAGCACAGGTCCCATGAAAAACTGTTTTTT; cdr3_aa: CATSQHRSHEKLFF
v_call: TRBV28; clone_size: NA; j_call: TRBJ2-5; d_call: NA; cdr3_nt: TGTGCCAGCACCCTGAGGGGGACCCAGTACTTC; cdr3_aa: CASTLRGTQYF
v_call: TRBV2; clone_size: NA; j_call: TRBJ2-5; d_call: NA; cdr3_nt: TGTGCCAGCAGTGAAGGGGGTAGGACCCGAGAGACCCAGTACTTC; cdr3_aa: CASSEGGRTRETQYF
v_call: TRBV5-1; clone_size: NA; j_call: TRBJ1-2; d_call: NA; cdr3_nt: TGCGCCAGCAGGACGGGGGAGGGTGGCTACACCTTC; cdr3_aa: CASRTGEGGYTF
v_call: TRBV10-3; clone_size: NA; j_call: TRBJ1-2; d_call: NA; cdr3_nt: TGTGCCATCAGGGACGTCGTAGGGGACTATGGCTACACCTTC; cdr3_aa: CAIRDVVGDYGYTF
v_call: TRBV5-1; clone_size: NA; j_call: TRBJ2-3; d_call: NA; cdr3_nt: TGCGCCAGCAGCTTGTGGCGAGGATCTTCGGCAGATACGCAGTATTTT; cdr3_aa: CASSLWRGSSADTQYF
v_call: TRBV11-2; clone_size: few; j_call: TRBJ2-5; d_call: NA; cdr3_nt: TGTGCCAGCACTACCAACAGGGAGTTCAGAGAGACCCAGTACTTC; cdr3_aa: CASTTNREFRETQYF
v_call: TRBV15; clone_size: NA; j_call: TRBJ1-2; d_call: NA; cdr3_nt: TGTGCCACCAGCAGAGAGGGTCTTTCTAACTATGGCTACACCTTC; cdr3_aa: CATSREGLSNYGYTF
v_call: TRBV30; clone_size: NA; j_call: TRBJ1-1; d_call: NA; cdr3_nt: TGTGCCTGGAGTGTATTCGGAAATGAAGCTTTCTTT; cdr3_aa: CAWSVFGNEAFF
v_call: TRBV28; clone_size: NA; j_call: TRBJ1-1; d_call: NA; cdr3_nt: TGTGCCAGCAGTTCACGCTTCGGACGGAGAGACACTGAAGCTTTCTTT; cdr3_aa: CASSSRFGRRDTEAFF
v_call: TRBV6-5; clone_size: NA; j_call: TRBJ1-2; d_call: NA; cdr3_nt: TGTGCCAGCAGTTATAGACGACTTGATGGCTACACCTTC; cdr3_aa: CASSYRRLDGYTF
v_call: TRBV2; clone_size: NA; j_call: TRBJ1-5; d_call: NA; cdr3_nt: TGTGCCAGCAGTGAACATAGCAATCAGCCCCAGCATTTT; cdr3_aa: CASSEHSNQPQHF
v_call: TRBV10-3; clone_size: NA; j_call: TRBJ2-5; d_call: NA; cdr3_nt: TGTGCCATCAGTGAAAGGGGTTTGGAGACCCAGTACTTC; cdr3_aa: CAISERGLETQYF
v_call: TRBV4-1; clone_size: NA; j_call: TRBJ1-2; d_call: NA; cdr3_nt: TGCGCCAGCAGCCAAGAAAGTGAGGGCTCGGGCGGCTACACCTTC; cdr3_aa: CASSQESEGSGGYTF
v_call: TRBV5-1; clone_size: NA; j_call: TRBJ1-1; d_call: TRBD1; cdr3_nt: TGCGCCAGCAGCTCCCGAACCCATCAGGACAGGGTAAGAGGGACTGAAGCTTTCTTT; cdr3_aa: CASSSRTHQDRVRGTEAFF
v_call: TRBV9; clone_size: NA; j_call: TRBJ1-1; d_call: TRBD1; cdr3_nt: TGTGCCAGCAGCGTAGAAGGGGGCCAAAACACTGAAGCTTTCTTT; cdr3_aa: CASSVEGGQNTEAFF
v_call: TRBV29-1; clone_size: many; j_call: TRBJ2-7; d_call: NA; cdr3_nt: TGCAGCGTCGCACCCGCAGGGGGGTCCTACGAGCAGTACTTC; cdr3_aa: CSVAPAGGSYEQYF
v_call: TRBV13; clone_size: NA; j_call: TRBJ1-3; d_call: TRBD1; cdr3_nt: TGTGCCAGCAGCCCGGACAGGAGGAGCTCTGGAAACACCATATATTTT; cdr3_aa: CASSPDRRSSGNTIYF
v_call: TRBV5-6; clone_size: NA; j_call: TRBJ1-2; d_call: NA; cdr3_nt: TGTGCCAGCAGCTTGTTCGGGACGGTGATCTATGGCTACACCTTC; cdr3_aa: CASSLFGTVIYGYTF
v_call: TRBV18; clone_size: NA; j_call: TRBJ1-1; d_call: NA; cdr3_nt: TGTGCCAGCTCACCAGCAGGCCCCGCGGGCACTGAAGCTTTCTTT; cdr3_aa: CASSPAGPAGTEAFF
v_call: TRBV20-1; clone_size: NA; j_call: TRBJ1-1; d_call: NA; cdr3_nt: TGCAGTGCTACCTACGGACAGAATGCTTTCTTT; cdr3_aa: CSATYGQNAFF
v_call: TRBV11-2; clone_size: NA; j_call: TRBJ2-2; d_call: NA; cdr3_nt: TGTGCCAGCAGCTTAGGTTCCTCGGCTGGGAATCTCGGGGAGCTGTTTTTT; cdr3_aa: CASSLGSSAGNLGELFF